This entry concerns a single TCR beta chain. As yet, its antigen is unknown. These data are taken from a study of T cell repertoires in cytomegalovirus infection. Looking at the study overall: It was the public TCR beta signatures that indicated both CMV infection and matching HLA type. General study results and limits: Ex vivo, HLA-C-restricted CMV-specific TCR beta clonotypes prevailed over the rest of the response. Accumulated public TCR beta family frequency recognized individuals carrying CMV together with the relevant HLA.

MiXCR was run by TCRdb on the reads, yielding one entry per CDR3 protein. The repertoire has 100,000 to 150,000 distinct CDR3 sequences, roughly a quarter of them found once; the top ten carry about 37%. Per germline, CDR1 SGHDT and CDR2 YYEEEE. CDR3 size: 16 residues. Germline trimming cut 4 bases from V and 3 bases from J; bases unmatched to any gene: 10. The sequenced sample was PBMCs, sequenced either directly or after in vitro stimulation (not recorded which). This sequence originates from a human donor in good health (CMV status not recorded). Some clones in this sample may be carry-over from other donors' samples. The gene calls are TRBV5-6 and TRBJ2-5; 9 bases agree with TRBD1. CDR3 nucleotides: TGTGCCAGCAGCCGAAGGACAGGGGTCCGGGAAGAGACCCAGTACTTC. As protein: CASSRRTGVREETQYF.